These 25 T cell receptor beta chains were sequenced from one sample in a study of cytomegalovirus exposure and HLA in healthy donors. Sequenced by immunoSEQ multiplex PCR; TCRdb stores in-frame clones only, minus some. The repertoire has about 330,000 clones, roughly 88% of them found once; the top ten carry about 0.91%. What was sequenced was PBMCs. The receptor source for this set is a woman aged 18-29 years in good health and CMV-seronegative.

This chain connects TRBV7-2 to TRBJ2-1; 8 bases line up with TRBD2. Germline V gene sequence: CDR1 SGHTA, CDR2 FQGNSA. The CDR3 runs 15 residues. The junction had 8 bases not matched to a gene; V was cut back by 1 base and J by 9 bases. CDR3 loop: CASSLVGLAGAEQFF. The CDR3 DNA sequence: TGTGCCAGCAGCTTAGTTGGGCTAGCGGGCGCTGAGCAGTTCTTC.

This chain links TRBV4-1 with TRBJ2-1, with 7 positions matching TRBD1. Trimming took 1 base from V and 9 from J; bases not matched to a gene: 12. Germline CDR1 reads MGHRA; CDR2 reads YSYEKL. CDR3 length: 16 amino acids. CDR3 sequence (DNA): TGCGCCAGCAGCCAAGGGGGACAGATCGGAGTGAGTGAGCAGTTCTTC. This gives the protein CASSQGGQIGVSEQFF.

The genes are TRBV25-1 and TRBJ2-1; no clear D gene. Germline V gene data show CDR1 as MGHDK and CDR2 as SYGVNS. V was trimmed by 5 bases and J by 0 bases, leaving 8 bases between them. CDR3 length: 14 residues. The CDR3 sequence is CASSSVSSYNEQFF. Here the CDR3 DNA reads TGTGCCAGCAGTTCGGTAAGCTCCTACAATGAGCAGTTCTTC.

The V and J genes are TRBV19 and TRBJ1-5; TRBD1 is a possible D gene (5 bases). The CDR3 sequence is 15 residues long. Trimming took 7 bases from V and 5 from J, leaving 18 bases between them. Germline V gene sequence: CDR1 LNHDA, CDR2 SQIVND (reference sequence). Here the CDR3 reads CASTGLQGGDQPQHF. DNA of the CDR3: TGTGCCAGTACCGGTTTGCAGGGCGGGGATCAGCCCCAGCATTTT.

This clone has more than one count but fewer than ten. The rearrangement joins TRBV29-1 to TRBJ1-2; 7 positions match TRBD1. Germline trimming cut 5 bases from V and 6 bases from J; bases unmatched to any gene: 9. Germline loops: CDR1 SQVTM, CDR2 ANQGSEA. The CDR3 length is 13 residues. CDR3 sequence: CSVSLTGENGYTF. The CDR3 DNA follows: TGCAGCGTTTCCCTAACAGGGGAGAATGGCTACACCTTC.

The CDR3 sequence is CASSRQRTSGNTIYF. The DNA of the CDR3 is TGTGCCAGCTCAAGGCAGCGCACCTCTGGAAACACCATATATTTT. The chain couples TRBV18 to TRBJ1-3; D uncertain. The CDR3 length is 15 residues. The ends were cut back, 5 bases at V and 0 bases at J, with 11 bases in the middle. Per the germline V gene, CDR1 is KGHSH and CDR2 is LQKENI.

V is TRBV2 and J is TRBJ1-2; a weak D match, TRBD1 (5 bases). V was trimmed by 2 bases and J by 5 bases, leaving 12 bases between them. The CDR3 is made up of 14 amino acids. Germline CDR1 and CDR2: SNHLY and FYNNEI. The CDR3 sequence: CASSEPGQGYGYTF. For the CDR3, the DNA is TGTGCCAGCAGTGAACCCGGCCAGGGTTATGGCTACACCTTC.

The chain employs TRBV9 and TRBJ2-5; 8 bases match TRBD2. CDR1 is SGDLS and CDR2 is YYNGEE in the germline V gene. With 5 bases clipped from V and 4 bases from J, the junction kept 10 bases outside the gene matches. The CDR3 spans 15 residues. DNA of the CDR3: TGTGCCAGCAGTGGAAGCGGGAGTATCCGAGAGACCCAGTACTTC. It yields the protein CASSGSGSIRETQYF. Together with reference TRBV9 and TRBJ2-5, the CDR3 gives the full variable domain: DSGVTQTPKHLITATGQRVTLRCSPRSGDLSVYWYQQSLDQGLQFLIQYYNGEERAKGNILERFSAQQFPDLHSELNLSSLELGDSALYFCASSGSGSIRETQYFGPGTRLLVL.

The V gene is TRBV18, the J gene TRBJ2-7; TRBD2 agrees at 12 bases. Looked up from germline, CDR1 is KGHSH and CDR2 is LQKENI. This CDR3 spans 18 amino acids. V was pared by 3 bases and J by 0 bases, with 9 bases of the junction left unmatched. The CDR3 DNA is TGTGCCAGCTCACCCGCGACTAGCGGGAGATCCCTCTCCTACGAGCAGTACTTC. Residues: CASSPATSGRSLSYEQYF. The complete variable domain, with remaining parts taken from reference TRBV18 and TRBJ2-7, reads NAGVMQNPRHLVRRRGQEARLRCSPMKGHSHVYWYRQLPEEGLKFMVYLQKENIIDESGMPKERFSAEFPKEGPSILRIQQVVRGDSAAYFCASSPATSGRSLSYEQYFGPGTRLTVT.

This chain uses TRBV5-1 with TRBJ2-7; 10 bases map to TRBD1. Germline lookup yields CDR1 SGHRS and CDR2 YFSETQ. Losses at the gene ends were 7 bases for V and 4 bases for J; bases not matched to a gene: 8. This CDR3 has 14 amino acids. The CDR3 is CASEAGTGAYEQYF. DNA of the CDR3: TGCGCCAGCGAAGCCGGGACAGGGGCTTACGAGCAGTACTTC. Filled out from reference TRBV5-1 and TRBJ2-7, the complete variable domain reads KAGVTQTPRYLIKTRGQQVTLSCSPISGHRSVSWYQQTPGQGLQFLFEYFSETQRNKGNFPGRFSGRQFSNSRSEMNVSTLELGDSALYLCASEAGTGAYEQYFGPGTRLTVT.

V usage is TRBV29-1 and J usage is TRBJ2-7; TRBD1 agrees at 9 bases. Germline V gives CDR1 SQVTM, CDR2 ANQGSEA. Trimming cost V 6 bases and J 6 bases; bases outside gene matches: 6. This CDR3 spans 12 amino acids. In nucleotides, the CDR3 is TGCAGCGTGCCGGGACAGGGATTCGAGCAGTACTTC. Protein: CSVPGQGFEQYF.

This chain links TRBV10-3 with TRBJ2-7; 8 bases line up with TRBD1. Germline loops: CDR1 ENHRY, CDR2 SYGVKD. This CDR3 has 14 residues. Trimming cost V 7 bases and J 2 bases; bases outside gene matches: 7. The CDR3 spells CAIKVDRATYEQYF. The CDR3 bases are TGTGCCATCAAGGTGGACAGGGCAACCTACGAGCAGTACTTC.

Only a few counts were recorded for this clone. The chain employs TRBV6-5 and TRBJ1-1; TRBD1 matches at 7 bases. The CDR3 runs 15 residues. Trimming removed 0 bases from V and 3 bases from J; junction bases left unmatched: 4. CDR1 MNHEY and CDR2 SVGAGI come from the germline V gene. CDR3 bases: TGTGCCAGCAGTTACTCGAGACAGGGTTACACTGAAGCTTTCTTT. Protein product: CASSYSRQGYTEAFF.

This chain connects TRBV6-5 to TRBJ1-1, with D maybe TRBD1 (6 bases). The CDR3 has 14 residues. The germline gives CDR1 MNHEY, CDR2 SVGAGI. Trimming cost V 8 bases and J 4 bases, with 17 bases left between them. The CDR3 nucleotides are TGTGCCAGCGGAAACAGGGAATGGGTCACTGAAGCTTTCTTT. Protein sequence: CASGNREWVTEAFF.

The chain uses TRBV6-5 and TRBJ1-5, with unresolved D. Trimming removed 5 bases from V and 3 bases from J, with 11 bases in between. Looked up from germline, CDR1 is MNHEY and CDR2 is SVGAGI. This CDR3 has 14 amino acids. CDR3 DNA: TGTGCCAGCAGTGCACGACAATCCAATCAGCCCCAGCATTTT. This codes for CASSARQSNQPQHF.

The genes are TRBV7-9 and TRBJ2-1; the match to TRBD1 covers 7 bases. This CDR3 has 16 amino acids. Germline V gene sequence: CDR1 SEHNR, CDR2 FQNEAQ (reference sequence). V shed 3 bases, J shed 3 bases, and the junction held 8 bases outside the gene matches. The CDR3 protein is CASSFLQGPIYNEQFF. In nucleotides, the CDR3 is TGTGCCAGCAGCTTCCTACAGGGGCCCATCTACAATGAGCAGTTCTTC.

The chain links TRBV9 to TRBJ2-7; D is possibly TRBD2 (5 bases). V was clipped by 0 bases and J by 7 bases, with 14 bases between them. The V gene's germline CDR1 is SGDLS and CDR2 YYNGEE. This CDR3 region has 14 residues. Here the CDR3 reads CASSVGPGTREQYF. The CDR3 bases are TGTGCCAGCAGCGTAGGCCCAGGAACTAGGGAGCAGTACTTC.

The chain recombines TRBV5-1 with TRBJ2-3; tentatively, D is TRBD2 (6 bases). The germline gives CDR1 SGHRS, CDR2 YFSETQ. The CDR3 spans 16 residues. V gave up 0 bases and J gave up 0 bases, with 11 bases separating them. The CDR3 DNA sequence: TGCGCCAGCAGCTTGGCCGCTGGAGGGAGCACAGATACGCAGTATTTT. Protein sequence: CASSLAAGGSTDTQYF.

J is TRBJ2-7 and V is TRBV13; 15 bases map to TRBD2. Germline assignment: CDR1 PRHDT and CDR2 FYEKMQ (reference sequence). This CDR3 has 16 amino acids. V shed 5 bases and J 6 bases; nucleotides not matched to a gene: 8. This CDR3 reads CASSKRTSGRASEQYF. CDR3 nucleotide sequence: TGTGCCAGCAGCAAGAGGACTAGCGGGAGGGCCTCCGAGCAGTACTTC.

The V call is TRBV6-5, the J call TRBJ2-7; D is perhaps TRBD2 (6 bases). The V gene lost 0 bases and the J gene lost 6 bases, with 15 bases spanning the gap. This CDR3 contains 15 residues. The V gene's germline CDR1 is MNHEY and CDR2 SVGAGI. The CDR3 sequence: CASSYSRREYGEQYF. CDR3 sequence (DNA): TGTGCCAGCAGTTACTCGCGACGGGAGTACGGCGAGCAGTACTTC.

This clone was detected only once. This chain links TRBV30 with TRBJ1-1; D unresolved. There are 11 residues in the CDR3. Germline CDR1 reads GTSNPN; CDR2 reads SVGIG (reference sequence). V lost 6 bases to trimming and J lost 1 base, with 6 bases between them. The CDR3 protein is CACQWNTEAFF. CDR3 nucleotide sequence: TGTGCCTGCCAGTGGAACACTGAAGCTTTCTTT.

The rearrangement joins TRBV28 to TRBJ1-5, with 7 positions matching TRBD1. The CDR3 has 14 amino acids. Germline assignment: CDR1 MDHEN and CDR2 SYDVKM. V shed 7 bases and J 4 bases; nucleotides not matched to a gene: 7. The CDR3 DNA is TGTGCCAGCACCCGAGGGGACAGTAATCAGCCCCAGCATTTT. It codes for CASTRGDSNQPQHF.

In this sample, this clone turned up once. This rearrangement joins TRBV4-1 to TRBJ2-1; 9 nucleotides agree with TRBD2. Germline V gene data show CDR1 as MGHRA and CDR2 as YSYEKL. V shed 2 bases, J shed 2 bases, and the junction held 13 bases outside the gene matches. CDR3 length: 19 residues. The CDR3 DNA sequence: TGCGCCAGCAGCCAATCCAATATCCGACTAGCGGCCCCCTACAATGAGCAGTTCTTC. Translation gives CASSQSNIRLAAPYNEQFF.

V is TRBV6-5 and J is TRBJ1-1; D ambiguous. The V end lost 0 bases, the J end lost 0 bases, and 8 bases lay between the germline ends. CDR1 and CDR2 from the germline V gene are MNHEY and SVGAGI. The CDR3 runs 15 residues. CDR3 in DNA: TGTGCCAGCAGTTACTCGATGGCAGTGAACACTGAAGCTTTCTTT. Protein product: CASSYSMAVNTEAFF.

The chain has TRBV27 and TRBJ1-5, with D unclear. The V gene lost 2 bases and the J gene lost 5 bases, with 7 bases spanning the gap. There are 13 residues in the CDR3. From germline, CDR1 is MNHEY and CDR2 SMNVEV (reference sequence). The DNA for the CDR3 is TGTGCCAGCAGTTTAGAGGCTTATCAGCCCCAGCATTTT. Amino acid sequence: CASSLEAYQPQHF.